Each of the 3 T cell receptor beta chains below was sequenced from the same sample in a study of T cell responses to AZD1222 COVID-19 vaccine. Some clones are missing from TCRdb's copy, which holds only in-frame ones; the method was immunoSEQ multiplex PCR. This sample carries approximately 80,000 clones, around 90% of them seen once, and the ten largest clones take around 5.8%. Material: peripheral blood, obtained on day 0 of AZD1222 vaccination. The receptors were gathered from an adult in good health.

This chain uses TRBV7-2 with TRBJ2-3; no firm D call. The germline V gene has CDR1 SGHTA and CDR2 FQGNSA. The CDR3 consists of 12 residues. V was shortened by 2 bases and J by 5 bases, with 5 bases between the two germline ends. This chain's CDR3 is CASSLQLDTQYF. CDR3 nucleotides: TGTGCCAGCAGCTTACAGCTAGATACGCAGTATTTT.

This clone was counted once. This sequence joins TRBV6-1 and TRBJ1-5, with no clear D. Germline-derived CDR1 and CDR2 are MNHNS and SASEGT. This CDR3 is built from 14 residues. V was trimmed by 2 bases and J by 5 bases, leaving 10 bases between them. In nucleotides, the CDR3 is TGTGCCAGCAGTGAATCTAAAACGGATCAGCCCCAGCATTTT. Its protein is CASSESKTDQPQHF.

This chain connects TRBV27 to TRBJ1-2; 8 bases map to TRBD1. V trimming: 1 base; J trimming: 4 bases; junction bases outside the gene matches: 5. Per the germline V gene, CDR1 is MNHEY and CDR2 is SMNVEV (reference sequence). The CDR3 runs to 15 residues. This CDR3 is CASSLWQGASYGYTF. The CDR3 DNA follows: TGTGCCAGCAGTTTATGGCAGGGGGCCTCCTATGGCTACACCTTC.